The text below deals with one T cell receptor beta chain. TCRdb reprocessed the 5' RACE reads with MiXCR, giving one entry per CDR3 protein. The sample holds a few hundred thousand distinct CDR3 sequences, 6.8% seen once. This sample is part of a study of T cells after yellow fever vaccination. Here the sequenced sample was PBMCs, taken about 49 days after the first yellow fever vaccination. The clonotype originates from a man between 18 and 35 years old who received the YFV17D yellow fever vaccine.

CDR3 sequence: CASSLGLAANVLTF. CDR3 nucleotide sequence: TGCGCCAGCAGCTTGGGACTAGCGGCCAACGTCCTGACTTTC. V and J are TRBV5-1 and TRBJ2-6; TRBD2 agrees at 7 bases. Germline assignment: CDR1 SGHRS and CDR2 YFSETQ. The CDR3 has 14 residues. V shed 0 bases and J 6 bases; nucleotides not matched to a gene: 0.